This is a list of T cell receptor beta chains from one sample in a study of CD8+CD57+ T cells in acquired aplastic anemia. TCRdb re-derived calls from the reads in MiXCR, one entry per CDR3 protein. This sample carries around 430,000 distinct CDR3 sequences, less than 35% of them seen once, and the ten largest clones take under 0.95%. Sequencing was done on a sample of sorted CD4+, CD8+, or CD8+CD57+ T cells (not recorded which) from PBMCs. Every receptor here comes from a human donor with aplastic anemia. Both conserved end residues are part of each CDR3. Each record gives: J gene, D gene, V gene, clone size, CDR3 protein, CDR3 DNA. The D gene is left open where the match is weak. Only part of the rows carry a size: once, few, many, or a class if the clone is expanded.

>TRBJ2-5|-|TRBV11-2|few
CASSSFPRGPKIKETQYF
TGTGCCAGCAGCTCGTTCCCGCGGGGACCTAAAATAAAAGAGACCCAGTACTTC
>TRBJ1-2|TRBD1|TRBV6-4|few
CASSRDRFNGYTF
TGTGCCAGCAGCCGGGACAGGTTTAATGGCTACACCTTC
>TRBJ2-7|TRBD1|TRBV6-1|many
CASRRSRTGSHEQYF
TGTGCCAGCAGACGAAGTAGGACAGGGAGTCACGAGCAGTACTTC
>TRBJ2-1|-|TRBV11-1|-
CASSQWGLINEQFF
TGTGCCAGCAGCCAGTGGGGTTTGATAAATGAGCAGTTCTTC
>TRBJ2-1|-|TRBV25-1|-
CASSDTWGGEQFF
TGTGCCAGCAGTGACACCTGGGGAGGTGAGCAGTTCTTC
>TRBJ2-7|-|TRBV10-3|many
CATEGQGPNEQYF
TGTGCCACCGAAGGGCAGGGCCCAAACGAGCAGTACTTC
>TRBJ2-5|TRBD2|TRBV9|-
CASSVAPSGGSYQETQYF
TGTGCCAGCAGCGTAGCTCCTAGCGGGGGATCGTACCAAGAGACCCAGTACTTC
>TRBJ2-7|TRBD1|TRBV7-2|many
CASSTQTGPYEQYF
TGTGCCAGCAGCACACAGACAGGGCCCTACGAGCAGTACTTC
>TRBJ2-3|TRBD2|TRBV11-1|-
CASSGPGGRSTDTQYF
TGTGCCAGCTCAGGACCTGGCGGGAGGTCTACAGATACGCAGTATTTT
>TRBJ1-6|TRBD1|TRBV10-1|-
CASTMDRKGDSPLHF
TGCGCCAGCACAATGGACAGGAAGGGCGATTCACCCCTCCACTTT
>TRBJ2-2|-|TRBV6-1|-
CASSEVGAGATNTGELFF
-
>TRBJ2-2|TRBD2|TRBV6-1|-
CASTGLAGDRELFF
TGTGCCAGCACCGGACTAGCGGGAGACCGGGAGCTGTTTTTT
>TRBJ2-3|-|TRBV19|-
CASRDRVRSADTQYF
TGTGCCAGTAGGGACCGGGTCAGATCCGCAGATACGCAGTATTTT
>TRBJ2-3|TRBD2|TRBV7-7|-
CASSARGGTDTQYF
TGTGCTAGCAGCGCACGGGGGGGCACAGATACGCAGTATTTT
>TRBJ1-2|-|TRBV7-2|-
CAGSQVSAGYTF
TGTGCCGGCAGCCAAGTAAGCGCTGGCTACACCTTC
>TRBJ2-1|TRBD2|TRBV7-4|-
CASSLGYGGRVGEQFF
TGTGCCAGCAGCTTAGGTTACGGCGGGAGGGTTGGTGAGCAGTTCTTC
>TRBJ2-7|TRBD1|TRBV25-1|-
CASSLGGTGYYEQYF
TGTGCCAGCAGCTTGGGTGGGACAGGGTACTACGAGCAGTACTTC
>TRBJ2-2|TRBD1|TRBV15|few
CATSGFTGGGFPGELLF
TGTGCCACCAGCGGTTTTACAGGGGGCGGTTTCCCCGGGGAGCTGCTTTTT
>TRBJ1-3|-|TRBV12-5|-
CASKGDHSGNTIYF
TGTGCTAGTAAGGGGGACCACTCTGGAAACACCATATATTTT
>TRBJ1-2|-|TRBV2|-
CASSQDKRRRYGYTF
TGTGCCAGCAGCCAAGATAAGAGACGCCGCTATGGCTACACCTTC
>TRBJ1-1|-|TRBV7-8|many
CASSFDENTEAFF
TGTGCCAGCAGCTTTGACGAGAACACTGAAGCTTTCTTT
>TRBJ2-5|-|TRBV19|many
CASSMVRQQETQYF
TGTGCCAGTAGTATGGTGAGACAGCAAGAGACCCAGTACTTC
>TRBJ1-4|-|TRBV7-9|few
CASSLEGTANEKLFF
TGTGCCAGCAGCTTAGAAGGGACGGCTAATGAAAAACTGTTTTTT
>TRBJ2-1|TRBD2|TRBV10-1|-
CANKGAGPYNEQFF
TGCGCCAACAAGGGAGCGGGGCCGTACAATGAGCAGTTCTTC
>TRBJ1-2|-|TRBV7-9|few
CASSFWGADGYTF
TGTGCCAGCAGCTTCTGGGGGGCCGATGGCTACACCTTC
>TRBJ1-5|-|TRBV4-3|few
CASSQDPLNQPQHF
TGCGCCAGCAGCCAAGACCCCCTTAATCAGCCCCAGCATTTT
>TRBJ2-3|TRBD2|TRBV25-1|-
CASTTSGGRVDTQYF
TGTGCCAGTACCACTAGCGGGGGGCGGGTAGATACGCAGTATTTT
>TRBJ1-6|TRBD1|TRBV20-1|many
CSATRDRGHVNSPLHF
TGCAGTGCTACAAGGGACAGGGGGCACGTGAATTCACCCCTCCACTTT
>TRBJ2-7|-|TRBV9|many
CASSVGDKWYEQYF
TGTGCCAGCAGCGTAGGGGACAAATGGTACGAGCAGTACTTC
>TRBJ1-2|TRBD1|TRBV29-1|many
CSVAHPGTGDYGYTF
TGCAGCGTTGCCCACCCCGGGACAGGGGACTATGGCTACACCTTC
>TRBJ1-1|TRBD1|TRBV7-9|few
CASSPKGTGREAFF
TGTGCCAGCAGCCCGAAGGGGACAGGACGCGAAGCTTTCTTT
>TRBJ1-1|-|TRBV9|-
CASSVDPSPGGNTEAFF
TGTGCCAGCAGCGTAGATCCCTCTCCCGGGGGGAACACTGAAGCTTTCTTT
>TRBJ2-7|-|TRBV7-7|-
CASSLTDRGRLEQYF
TGTGCTAGCAGCTTAACGGACCGGGGGAGGCTCGAGCAGTACTTC
>TRBJ1-4|-|TRBV20-1|few
CSAEKMTRHEKLFF
TGCAGTGCTGAGAAAATGACCCGGCATGAAAAACTGTTTTTT
>TRBJ1-3|-|TRBV10-3|-
CAIRDGHSGNTIYF
TGTGCCATCAGGGACGGACACTCTGGAAACACCATATATTTT
>TRBJ2-7|TRBD1|TRBV11-1|once
CASTTRQGVGGYDEQYF
TGTGCCAGCACCACCCGACAGGGGGTGGGGGGCTACGACGAGCAGTACTTC
>TRBJ1-3|-|TRBV30|few
CAGRRGDPNTIYF
TGTGCCGGGAGAAGGGGGGACCCAAACACCATATATTTT
>TRBJ2-7|TRBD1|TRBV19|-
CASSSFGTGGRRSYEQYF
TGTGCCAGTAGTAGTTTTGGGACAGGGGGTAGACGATCCTACGAGCAGTACTTC
>TRBJ2-5|TRBD1|TRBV10-2|many
CASSDPGQGSETQYF
TGCGCCAGCAGTGACCCGGGACAGGGGAGCGAGACCCAGTACTTC
>TRBJ2-1|TRBD2|TRBV2|few
CASSEGTSGGGLEQFF
TGTGCCAGCAGTGAGGGAACTAGCGGAGGGGGGTTGGAGCAGTTCTTC
>TRBJ1-5|TRBD1|TRBV19|many
CASSISRTGPNQPQHF
TGTGCCAGTAGTATCAGCCGGACAGGCCCCAATCAGCCCCAGCATTTT
>TRBJ1-4|-|TRBV2|many
CASSADIATNEKLFF
TGTGCCAGCAGTGCCGACATTGCAACTAATGAAAAACTGTTTTTT
>TRBJ1-6|-|TRBV10-2|few
CASSHHPARDDSPLHF
TGCGCCAGCAGCCATCACCCCGCGCGAGACGACTCACCCCTCCACTTT
>TRBJ2-7|TRBD2|TRBV5-1|once
CASSLGLAFPNEQYF
TGCGCCAGCAGCTTGGGACTAGCGTTTCCTAATGAGCAGTACTTC
>TRBJ2-5|TRBD2|TRBV24-1|many
CATSDSAGTSFQETQYF
TGTGCCACCAGTGACTCTGCCGGGACTAGCTTCCAAGAGACCCAGTACTTC
>TRBJ1-2|TRBD1|TRBV2|-
CASSELLRDRGYTF
TGTGCCAGCAGTGAATTGCTCCGGGACAGAGGCTACACCTTC
>TRBJ2-3|TRBD1|TRBV24-1|-
CATSDFGQGSTDTQYF
TGTGCCACCAGTGATTTCGGACAGGGTAGCACAGATACGCAGTATTTT
>TRBJ1-2|-|TRBV29-1|many
CSVEVLGWSDYGYTF
TGCAGCGTTGAGGTTCTGGGGTGGTCGGACTATGGCTACACCTTC
>TRBJ1-6|-|TRBV25-1|few
CASTSNSPLHF
TGTGCCAGCACTTCCAATTCACCCCTCCACTTT
>TRBJ1-1|-|TRBV15|many
CATSRDRGGNTEAFF
TGTGCCACCAGCAGAGATAGAGGGGGAAACACTGAAGCTTTCTTT
>TRBJ2-1|-|TRBV29-1|many
CSVGASYNEQFF
TGCAGCGTAGGGGCTAGCTACAATGAGCAGTTCTTC
>TRBJ1-6|-|TRBV2|-
CAGRGAGNSPLHF
TGTGCCGGGCGGGGGGCTGGCAATTCACCCCTCCACTTT
>TRBJ2-1|TRBD2|TRBV2|few
CASRATSGGSYNEQFF
TGTGCCAGCAGGGCGACTAGCGGGGGGTCCTACAATGAGCAGTTCTTC
>TRBJ1-1|-|TRBV19|-
CASSAQGPGGTEAFF
TGTGCCAGTAGTGCCCAGGGACCCGGGGGCACTGAAGCTTTCTTT
>TRBJ1-5|-|TRBV7-2|many
CASSPGLQPQHF
TGTGCCAGCAGCCCCGGGCTTCAGCCCCAGCATTTT
>TRBJ2-7|TRBD2|TRBV20-1|many
CSATIGSGAYEQYF
TGCAGTGCCACAATAGGGAGCGGGGCCTACGAGCAGTACTTC
>TRBJ1-2|-|TRBV7-2|many
CASSLATTNYGYTF
TGTGCCAGCAGCTTAGCCACCACTAACTATGGCTACACCTTC
>TRBJ2-4|TRBD1|TRBV12-3/TRBV12-4|-
CASSLRQGIPIAKNIQYF
TGTGCCAGCAGTTTAAGACAGGGGATACCTATAGCCAAAAACATTCAGTACTTC
>TRBJ2-2|TRBD2|TRBV5-1|-
CASSLRLAENTGELFF
TGCGCCAGCAGCTTGAGGCTAGCGGAAAACACCGGGGAGCTGTTTTTT